Described below is a single TCR beta chain sequence and its context. The study drew participants aged about 18 to 90 years from under 30 US areas. The data belong to a study of blood T cell repertoires in COVID-19. Germline CDR1 reads KGHSH; CDR2 reads LQKENI. The CDR3 runs to 14 residues. V was shortened by 0 bases and J by 1 base, with 6 bases between the two germline ends. Sequencing used immunoSEQ multiplex PCR; TCRdb keeps in-frame clones, though not all of them. The sample consists of about 400,000 clones, 88% of them appearing once. The chain links TRBV18 to TRBJ2-5; D is unresolved. The sequenced sample consisted of PBMCs or T cells enriched from blood (not recorded which). The receptor was isolated from a woman in her 40s with acute COVID-19. This CDR3 reads CASSPPGSQETQYF. The CDR3 DNA is TGTGCCAGCTCACCACCGGGCAGCCAAGAGACCCAGTACTTC.